These 17 T cell receptor beta chains were all obtained from the same sample, sequenced in a study of blood T cell repertoires in COVID-19. Clones were read by immunoSEQ multiplex PCR, and TCRdb kept only the in-frame ones, dropping some. The data hold roughly 20,000 clones, with around nine tenths observed a single time. What was sequenced was peripheral blood. These receptors were taken from a human donor in a cohort sampled during active COVID-19.

The V and J genes are TRBV7-2 and TRBJ2-3; D is possibly TRBD1 (5 bases). The CDR3 runs to 14 residues. Germline V gene lookup returns CDR1 SGHTA and CDR2 FQGNSA. V was cut by 7 bases and J by 3 bases, with 14 bases left in between. CDR3 in amino acids: CASTGQGFTDTQYF. CDR3 in DNA: TGTGCCAGCACCGGGCAGGGATTTACAGATACGCAGTATTTT.

The V gene is TRBV5-1, the J gene TRBJ1-2; D possibly corresponds to TRBD1 (6 bases). Per the germline V gene, CDR1 is SGHRS and CDR2 is YFSETQ. The CDR3 length is 13 residues. Trimming shortened V by 2 bases and J by 4 bases, and 9 bases separated the two germline ends. The CDR3 sequence is CASSLRGTYGYTF. The CDR3 DNA follows: TGCGCCAGCAGCTTAAGGGGGACCTATGGCTACACCTTC.

The chain links TRBV5-1 to TRBJ1-1; 12 bases map to TRBD1. Trimming took 3 bases from V and 6 from J; bases not matched to a gene: 9. The germline gives CDR1 SGHRS, CDR2 YFSETQ. CDR3 length: 16 residues. Written as DNA, the CDR3 is TGCGCCAGCAGCTCCTCGGGACAGGGGGCTCACCCTGAAGCTTTCTTT. This encodes CASSSSGQGAHPEAFF.

The chain joins TRBV5-1 to TRBJ1-4; tentative D call: TRBD1 (6 bases). CDR3 length: 15 residues. Looked up from germline, CDR1 is SGHRS and CDR2 is YFSETQ. Between the trimmed V and J ends, which lost 0 bases and 5 bases, there was a span of 11 bases. The CDR3 coding sequence is TGCGCCAGCAGCTTGGTGGGGGCGGAGAATGAAAAACTGTTTTTT. This translates into CASSLVGAENEKLFF. Full variable domain (missing parts from reference TRBV5-1 and TRBJ1-4): KAGVTQTPRYLIKTRGQQVTLSCSPISGHRSVSWYQQTPGQGLQFLFEYFSETQRNKGNFPGRFSGRQFSNSRSEMNVSTLELGDSALYLCASSLVGAENEKLFFGSGTQLSVL.

The chain employs TRBV3-1 (or the pseudogene TRBV3-2) and TRBJ1-2; D gene ambiguous. CDR1 is LGHDT, CDR2 YNNKEL, per germline (reference sequence). CDR3 size: 16 residues. Trimming removed 0 bases from V and 5 bases from J, with 16 bases in between. Here the CDR3 DNA reads TGTGCCAGCAGCCAAGATCTAACGGGGTATAGGTATGGCTACACCTTC. Residues: CASSQDLTGYRYGYTF.

The genes are TRBV9 and TRBJ2-1; 9 bases map to TRBD2. The CDR3 covers 17 residues. Germline V gives CDR1 SGDLS, CDR2 YYNGEE. V gave up 0 bases and J gave up 3 bases; unmatched junction bases: 7. The CDR3 sequence is CASSVGSSGSNYNEQFF. CDR3 nucleotide sequence: TGTGCCAGCAGCGTAGGCAGTAGCGGGAGTAACTACAATGAGCAGTTCTTC.

The chain has TRBV4-1 and TRBJ1-1; possible D gene TRBD1, 5 bases. Germline loops: CDR1 MGHRA, CDR2 YSYEKL. The CDR3 totals 14 residues. Trimming cost V 5 bases and J 5 bases, with 15 bases left between them. CDR3 nucleotide sequence: TGCGCCAGCAGCACCCAGGGTTGGAGAACTGAAGCTTTCTTT. It is translated as CASSTQGWRTEAFF.

This sequence joins TRBV5-1 and TRBJ1-6, with D perhaps TRBD1 (5 bases). The germline V gene encodes CDR1 SGHRS and CDR2 YFSETQ. The V gene lost 7 bases and the J gene lost 13 bases, with 21 bases spanning the gap. The CDR3 consists of 14 residues. The CDR3 coding sequence is TGCGCCAGCGGTATAGACAGTCAGATATCGCCCCTCCACTTT. This translates into CASGIDSQISPLHF.

The chain carries TRBV15 and TRBJ1-4; D is undetermined. From germline, CDR1 is LNHNV and CDR2 YYDKDF (reference sequence). V was shortened by 3 bases and J by 15 bases, with 14 bases between the two germline ends. CDR3 length: 12 residues. The CDR3 sequence: CATSRSSRLLFF. The CDR3 DNA reads TGTGCCACCAGCAGGAGTAGCCGGTTATTGTTTTTT.

The chain has TRBV11-2 and TRBJ2-7; tentatively, D is TRBD2 (5 bases). The CDR3 contains 12 residues. V was pared by 5 bases and J by 7 bases, with 12 bases between. Per germline, CDR1 SGHAT and CDR2 FQNNGV. CDR3 residues: CASSIWSGEQYF. Written as DNA, the CDR3 is TGTGCCAGCAGCATCTGGTCGGGGGAGCAGTACTTC.

The chain employs TRBV20-1 and TRBJ2-5, with TRBD2 matching over 10 bases. The CDR3 has 11 residues. Germline V gene data show CDR1 as DFQATT and CDR2 as SNEGSKA (reference sequence). The CDR3 bases are TGCGTTAGCGGGAGGCAAGAGACCCAGTACTTC. It translates to CVSGRQETQYF.

This chain links TRBV2 with TRBJ2-7; D is perhaps TRBD1 (5 bases). Trimming pared 2 bases from V and 0 bases from J, leaving 11 bases between. Germline CDR1 is SNHLY and CDR2 is FYNNEI. This CDR3 spans 15 amino acids. In DNA, the CDR3 is TGTGCCAGCAGTGAACGACAGCTAAGCTCCTACGAGCAGTACTTC. It encodes CASSERQLSSYEQYF.

This sequence joins TRBV15 and TRBJ2-7, with D maybe TRBD2 (5 bases). CDR3 length: 13 amino acids. Trimming left V 0 bases short and J 6 bases short, with 9 bases between. CDR1 and CDR2 (germline): LNHNV, YYDKDF (reference sequence). Here the CDR3 reads CATSRDLGAEQYF. The CDR3 nucleotides read TGTGCCACCAGCAGAGACTTGGGAGCCGAGCAGTACTTC.

This rearrangement joins TRBV6-1 to TRBJ1-2, with no clear D. Germline V CDR1 and CDR2: MNHNS, SASEGT. The CDR3 has 16 amino acids. Trimming removed 3 bases from V and 2 bases from J, with 16 bases in between. The CDR3: CASSERAGYRNYGYTF. In DNA, the CDR3 is TGTGCCAGCAGTGAGAGGGCGGGGTACCGCAACTATGGCTACACCTTC.

This chain links TRBV7-9 with TRBJ2-7, with 8 bases aligning to TRBD1. This CDR3 spans 13 amino acids. Germline CDR1 is SEHNR and CDR2 is FQNEAQ (reference sequence). V trimming: 2 bases; J trimming: 4 bases; junction bases outside the gene matches: 1. In DNA form, the CDR3 reads TGTGCCAGCAGCTTACAGGGGGCGTACGAGCAGTACTTC. This sequence encodes CASSLQGAYEQYF.

The chain recombines TRBV19 with TRBJ1-2; maybe TRBD1 (6 bases). Trimming removed 1 base from V and 4 bases from J, with 13 bases in between. The CDR3 consists of 15 residues. Germline V lookup: CDR1 LNHDA, CDR2 SQIVND (reference sequence). CDR3 bases: TGTGCCAGTAGTATAGGACGGGACATCCTCTATGGCTACACCTTC. This codes for CASSIGRDILYGYTF.

Comment on this clone: One end of the junction is discordant with germline, which a read error may explain. This chain uses TRBV27 with TRBJ2-7; tentative D call: TRBD1 (6 bases). The V gene's germline CDR1 is MNHEY and CDR2 SMNVEV (reference sequence). The CDR3 contains 14 residues. The DNA of the CDR3 is TGTGCCAGCAGTCTATCTAGAGGACAGCCCGAGCAGTACTTC. It encodes CASSLSRGQPEQYF.